The 10 T cell receptor beta chains in this list originate from one sample, sequenced in a study of cytomegalovirus exposure and HLA in healthy donors. In the PCR, 60 Vbeta and 13 Jbeta primers were used. Using immunoSEQ multiplex PCR, the repertoire was profiled, and TCRdb retains in-frame clones only, with some absent. The sample lists 100,000 or so clones; approximately 78% were seen once. The sequenced sample consisted of PBMCs. The receptors originated from a woman aged 35 to 49 in good health and CMV-seropositive.

The chain couples TRBV10-1 to TRBJ1-1; TRBD1 is a possible D gene (5 bases). The CDR3 length is 17 residues. Germline assignment: CDR1 WNHNN and CDR2 SYGVQD (reference sequence). V shed 2 bases and J shed 0 bases, with 16 bases lying between them. CDR3 sequence (DNA): TGCGCCAGCAGTGAGCCGGGGGAGGGTGATATGAACACTGAAGCTTTCTTT. The encoded protein is CASSEPGEGDMNTEAFF.

The rearrangement joins TRBV9 to TRBJ2-1; a weak D match, TRBD2 (6 bases). Germline CDR1 reads SGDLS; CDR2 reads YYNGEE. The CDR3 length is 15 residues. V was clipped by 4 bases and J by 6 bases, with 17 bases between them. DNA for the CDR3: TGTGCCAGCAGCTCCCAGGGACTTCTTACCAATGAGCAGTTCTTC. Protein: CASSSQGLLTNEQFF.

This clone occurred a few times. The V call is TRBV6-6, the J call TRBJ2-1, with 7 bases matching TRBD1. The CDR3 has 14 amino acids. The germline V gene has CDR1 MNHNY and CDR2 SVGAGI (reference sequence). The junction had 10 bases not matched to a gene; V was cut back by 5 bases and J by 9 bases. The chain's CDR3 is CASSLGQDPIEQFF. The CDR3 DNA follows: TGTGCCAGCAGTCTTGGACAGGATCCCATTGAGCAGTTCTTC.

The chain recombines TRBV25-1 with TRBJ1-2; no reliable D call. The germline V and J ends were trimmed by 5 bases and 4 bases, with 14 bases remaining between them. The germline V gene has CDR1 MGHDK and CDR2 SYGVNS. The CDR3 covers 14 residues. CDR3 sequence: CASSRTGAGYGYTF. CDR3 bases: TGTGCCAGCAGTAGAACCGGAGCCGGCTATGGCTACACCTTC.

This chain joins TRBV30 and TRBJ1-2; D is ambiguous. Trimming took 0 bases from V and 4 from J, leaving 9 bases between them. The CDR3 runs to 13 residues. Germline-derived CDR1 and CDR2 are GTSNPN and SVGIG (reference sequence). This chain's CDR3 is CAWSVLGSYGYTF. Written as DNA, the CDR3 is TGTGCCTGGAGTGTACTAGGGAGCTATGGCTACACCTTC.

This chain uses TRBV6-1 with TRBJ2-7; D is possibly TRBD1 (5 bases). Trimming shortened V by 6 bases and J by 3 bases, and 12 bases separated the two germline ends. CDR3 length equals 13 residues. The V gene's germline CDR1 is MNHNS and CDR2 SASEGT. In DNA, the CDR3 is TGTGCCAGCAGCTCCGGACAACTCTACGAGCAGTACTTC. It yields the protein CASSSGQLYEQYF.

The chain joins TRBV19 to TRBJ2-2; TRBD1 might be the D (6 bases). V lost 5 bases to trimming and J lost 5 bases, with 18 bases between them. This CDR3 contains 16 residues. Germline CDR1 and CDR2: LNHDA and SQIVND (reference sequence). As DNA, the CDR3 is TGTGCCAGTAGTCCTAGCTCCGGGACAACGACCGGGGAGCTGTTTTTT. Protein sequence: CASSPSSGTTTGELFF.

The genes are TRBV18 and TRBJ2-3; D possibly corresponds to TRBD1 (5 bases). V was cut by 0 bases and J by 4 bases, with 5 bases left in between. The CDR3 has 13 amino acids. Germline loops: CDR1 KGHSH, CDR2 LQKENI. In DNA form, the CDR3 reads TGTGCCAGCTCACCACCGGGGCCAGATACGCAGTATTTT. The encoded protein is CASSPPGPDTQYF. Drawing the rest from reference TRBV18 and TRBJ2-3, the complete variable domain is NAGVMQNPRHLVRRRGQEARLRCSPMKGHSHVYWYRQLPEEGLKFMVYLQKENIIDESGMPKERFSAEFPKEGPSILRIQQVVRGDSAAYFCASSPPGPDTQYFGPGTRLTVL.

The chain employs TRBV11-3 and TRBJ2-6, with 7 bases matching TRBD1. Germline V gene lookup returns CDR1 SGHNT and CDR2 YENEEA. The CDR3 totals 17 residues. After removal of 4 bases from V and 2 bases from J, the junction contained 8 bases not matched to a gene. CDR3 coding DNA: TGTGCCAGCAGCTCAACCCGGGACAGTGCTGGGGCCAACGTCCTGACTTTC. This sequence encodes CASSSTRDSAGANVLTF.

The gene calls are TRBV7-8 and TRBJ1-5; 7 nucleotides align to TRBD1. CDR3 length: 14 residues. Germline CDR1 reads SGHVS; CDR2 reads FQNEAQ. V was clipped by 5 bases and J by 6 bases; unmatched bases: 7. CDR3 sequence: CASSPQGVTQPQHF. CDR3 in DNA: TGTGCCAGCAGCCCCCAGGGGGTGACTCAGCCCCAGCATTTT.